This T cell receptor (beta chain) was identified in a study of T-cell reconstitution after alpha-beta-depleted transplantation in children. The authors prepared the TCRbeta library with unique molecular identifiers. TCRdb itself ran the PCR reads through MiXCR, one entry per CDR3 protein. The table shows some 600,000 distinct CDR3 sequences, with 10% to 15% occurring only once. This clonotype was picked up a small number of times. Its antigen is undetermined. Germline CDR1 SGDLS, CDR2 YYNGEE. J was trimmed by 5 bases and V by 3 bases; bases with no gene match: 11. This CDR3 region has 16 residues. Study results and limitations: The high TCRbeta diversity at day 60 in some patients came from surviving recipient T cells and thymic progenitors.

This clonotype was obtained from a male patient between 10 and 17 years old who had a stem cell transplant for acute myeloid leukemia, so the T cells may come from the graft donor. Source: PBMCs, mostly from graft donor cells, taken 360 days after TCRalphabeta/CD19-depleted stem cell transplant. The chain is built from TRBV9 and TRBJ2-1; 7 nucleotides align to TRBD2. CDR3 sequence: CASSGIRGAGDNEQFF. The CDR3 DNA reads TGTGCCAGCAGCGGGATACGAGGGGCGGGGGACAATGAGCAGTTCTTC.